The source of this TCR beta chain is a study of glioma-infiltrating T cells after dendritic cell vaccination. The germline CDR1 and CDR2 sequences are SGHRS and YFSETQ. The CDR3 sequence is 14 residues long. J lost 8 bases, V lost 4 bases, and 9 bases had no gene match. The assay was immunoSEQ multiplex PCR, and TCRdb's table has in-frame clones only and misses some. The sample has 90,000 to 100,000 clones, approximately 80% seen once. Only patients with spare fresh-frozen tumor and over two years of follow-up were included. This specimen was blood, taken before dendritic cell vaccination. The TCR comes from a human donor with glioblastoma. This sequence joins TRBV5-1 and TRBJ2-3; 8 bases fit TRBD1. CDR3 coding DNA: TGCGCCAGCAGCACCGGACAGGGCACGGGTACGCAGTATTTT. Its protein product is CASSTGQGTGTQYF.